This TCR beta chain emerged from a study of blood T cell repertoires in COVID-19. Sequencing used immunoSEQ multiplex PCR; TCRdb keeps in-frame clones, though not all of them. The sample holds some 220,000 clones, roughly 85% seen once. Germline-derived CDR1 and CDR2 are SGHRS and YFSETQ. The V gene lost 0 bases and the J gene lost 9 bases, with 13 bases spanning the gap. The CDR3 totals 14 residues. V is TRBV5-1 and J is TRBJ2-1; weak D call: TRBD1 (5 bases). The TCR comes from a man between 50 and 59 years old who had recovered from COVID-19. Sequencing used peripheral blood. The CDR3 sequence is CASSLAWGDGEQFF. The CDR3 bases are TGCGCCAGCAGCTTGGCCTGGGGCGACGGTGAGCAGTTCTTC.